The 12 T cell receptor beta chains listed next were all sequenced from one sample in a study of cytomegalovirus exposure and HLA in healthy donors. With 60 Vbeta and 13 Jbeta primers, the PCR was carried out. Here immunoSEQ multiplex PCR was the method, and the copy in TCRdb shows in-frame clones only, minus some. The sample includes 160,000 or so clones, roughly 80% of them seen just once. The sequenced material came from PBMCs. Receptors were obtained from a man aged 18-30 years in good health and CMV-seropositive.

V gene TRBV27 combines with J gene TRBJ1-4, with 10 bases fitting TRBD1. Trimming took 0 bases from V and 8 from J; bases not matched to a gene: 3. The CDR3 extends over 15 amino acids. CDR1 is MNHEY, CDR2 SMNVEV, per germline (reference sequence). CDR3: CASSLSGQGSEKLFF. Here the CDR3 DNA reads TGTGCCAGCAGTTTATCGGGACAGGGGAGCGAAAAACTGTTTTTT.

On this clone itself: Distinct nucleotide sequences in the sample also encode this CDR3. The CDR3: CASSPSQYEQYF. The CDR3 DNA sequence: TGTGCCAGCTCACCTAGCCAGTACGAGCAGTACTTC. J is TRBJ2-7 and V is TRBV18; D remains ambiguous. Germline loops: CDR1 KGHSH, CDR2 LQKENI. This CDR3 spans 12 amino acids. V was trimmed by 3 bases and J by 4 bases, leaving 7 bases between them.

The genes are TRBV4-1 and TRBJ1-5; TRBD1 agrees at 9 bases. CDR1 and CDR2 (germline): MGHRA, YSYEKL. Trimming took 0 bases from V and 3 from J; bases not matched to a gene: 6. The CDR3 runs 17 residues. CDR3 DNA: TGCGCCAGCAGCCAAGATGAGACAGGGGGTGCCAATCAGCCCCAGCATTTT. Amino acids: CASSQDETGGANQPQHF.

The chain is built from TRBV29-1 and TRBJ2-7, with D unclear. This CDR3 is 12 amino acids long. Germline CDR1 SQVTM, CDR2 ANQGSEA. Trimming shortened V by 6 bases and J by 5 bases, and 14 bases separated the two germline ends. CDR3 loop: CSVVPGSHEQYF. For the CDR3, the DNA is TGCAGCGTAGTTCCGGGTTCCCACGAGCAGTACTTC.

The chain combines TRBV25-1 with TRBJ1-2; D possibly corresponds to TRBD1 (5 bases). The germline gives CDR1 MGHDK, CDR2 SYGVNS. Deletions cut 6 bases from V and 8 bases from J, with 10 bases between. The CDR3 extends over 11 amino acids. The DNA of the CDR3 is TGTGCCAGCAGGGACATAGGGGGCTACACCTTC. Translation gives CASRDIGGYTF.

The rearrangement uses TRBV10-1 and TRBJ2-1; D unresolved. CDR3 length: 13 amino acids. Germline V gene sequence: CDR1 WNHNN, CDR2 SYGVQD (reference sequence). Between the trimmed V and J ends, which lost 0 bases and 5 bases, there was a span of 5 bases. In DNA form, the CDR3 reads TGCGCCAGCAGTGAGTCCCGCGACAATGAGCAGTTCTTC. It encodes CASSESRDNEQFF.

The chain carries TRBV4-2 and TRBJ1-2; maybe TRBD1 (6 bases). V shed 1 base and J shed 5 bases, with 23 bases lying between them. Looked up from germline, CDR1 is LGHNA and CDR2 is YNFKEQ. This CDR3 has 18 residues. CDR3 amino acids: CASSQGGQRRGELYGYTF. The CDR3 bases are TGTGCCAGCAGCCAAGGAGGACAACGCAGGGGCGAATTGTATGGCTACACCTTC.

The CDR3 region is CSVRDSRGNEQFF. The DNA of the CDR3 is TGCAGCGTTAGGGACAGCCGAGGCAATGAGCAGTTCTTC. The genes are TRBV29-1 and TRBJ2-1; TRBD1 agrees at 7 bases. CDR3 size: 13 residues. CDR1 SQVTM and CDR2 ANQGSEA come from the germline V gene. The J segment lost 6 bases and the V segment lost 5 bases, leaving 7 bases of the junction unmatched.

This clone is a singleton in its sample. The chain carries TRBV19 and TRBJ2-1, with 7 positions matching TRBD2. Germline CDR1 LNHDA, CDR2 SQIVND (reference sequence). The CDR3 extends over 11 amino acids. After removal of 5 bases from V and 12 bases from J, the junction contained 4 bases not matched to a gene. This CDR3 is CASSSWEGQFF. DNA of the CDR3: TGTGCCAGTAGTTCTTGGGAGGGGCAGTTCTTC.

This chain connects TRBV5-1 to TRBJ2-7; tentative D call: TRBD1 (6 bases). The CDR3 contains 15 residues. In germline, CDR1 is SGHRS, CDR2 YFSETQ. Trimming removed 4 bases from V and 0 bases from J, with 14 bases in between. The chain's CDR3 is CASSLGQNPSYEQYF. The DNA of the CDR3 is TGCGCCAGCAGCCTAGGACAGAACCCCTCCTACGAGCAGTACTTC.

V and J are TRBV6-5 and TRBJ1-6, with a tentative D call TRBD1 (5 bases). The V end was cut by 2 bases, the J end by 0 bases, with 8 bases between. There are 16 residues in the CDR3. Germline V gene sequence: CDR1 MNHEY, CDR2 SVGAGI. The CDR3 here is CASSYRQSSYNSPLHF. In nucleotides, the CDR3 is TGTGCCAGCAGTTACAGACAGAGCTCCTATAATTCACCCCTCCACTTT.

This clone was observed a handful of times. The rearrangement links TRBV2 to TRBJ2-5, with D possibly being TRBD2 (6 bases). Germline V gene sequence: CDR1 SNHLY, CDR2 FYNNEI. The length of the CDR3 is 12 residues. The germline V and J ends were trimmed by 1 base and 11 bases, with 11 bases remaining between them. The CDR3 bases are TGTGCCAGCAGTGAAGGGCCCCGGGAGCAGTACTTC. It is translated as CASSEGPREQYF.